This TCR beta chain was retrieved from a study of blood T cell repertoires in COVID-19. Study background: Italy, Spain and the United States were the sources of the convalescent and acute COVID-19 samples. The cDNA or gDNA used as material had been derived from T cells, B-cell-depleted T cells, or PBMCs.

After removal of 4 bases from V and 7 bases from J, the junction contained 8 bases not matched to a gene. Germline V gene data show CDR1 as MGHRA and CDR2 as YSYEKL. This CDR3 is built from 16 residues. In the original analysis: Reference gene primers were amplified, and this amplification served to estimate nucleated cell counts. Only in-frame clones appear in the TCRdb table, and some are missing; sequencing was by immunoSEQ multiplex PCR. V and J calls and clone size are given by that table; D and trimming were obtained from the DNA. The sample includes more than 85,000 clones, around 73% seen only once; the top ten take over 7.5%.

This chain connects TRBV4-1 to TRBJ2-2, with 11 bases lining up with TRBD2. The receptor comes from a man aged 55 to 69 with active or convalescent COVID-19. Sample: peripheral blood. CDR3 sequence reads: CASSRRLAGQGGELFF. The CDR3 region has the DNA TGCGCCAGCAGCCGCCGACTAGCGGGACAGGGCGGGGAGCTGTTTTTT.